The sequence of this TCR beta chain was determined in a study of blood T cell repertoires in COVID-19. Study overall: Nucleic acid was either cDNA or gDNA, and it came from T cells, B-cell-depleted T cells, or PBMCs.

This CDR3 contains 14 residues. CDR1 is LGHDT and CDR2 is YNNKEL in the germline V gene (reference sequence). V was clipped by 3 bases and J by 5 bases, with 13 bases between them. In the original processing: Estimation of nucleated cell counts relied on the amplification of reference gene primers. Assay: immunoSEQ multiplex PCR; the TCRdb copy retains only in-frame clones and omits some. V, J and clone size derive from that table, while D and trimming were established from the DNA sequence. The sample comprises more than 130,000 clones, under 90% of which are singletons, and 8.8% rests with the top ten.

The sequenced material came from peripheral blood. This TCR derives from a woman older than 75 in a cohort sampled during active or convalescent COVID-19. J is TRBJ1-2 and V is TRBV3-1 (or the pseudogene TRBV3-2), with a tentative D call TRBD1 (5 bases). The CDR3 region has the DNA TGTGCCAGCAGCCACGCGGGGGAGAGGTATGGCTACACCTTC. Amino acid sequence: CASSHAGERYGYTF.